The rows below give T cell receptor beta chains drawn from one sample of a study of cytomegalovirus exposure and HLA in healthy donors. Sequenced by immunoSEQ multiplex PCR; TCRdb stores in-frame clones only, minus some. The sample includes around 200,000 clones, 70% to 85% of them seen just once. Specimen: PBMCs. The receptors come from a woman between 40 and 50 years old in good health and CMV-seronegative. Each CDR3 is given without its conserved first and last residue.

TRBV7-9	SSSSSDQPQH
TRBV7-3	ASSPRGGQGVYEQF
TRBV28	ASSQANQPQH
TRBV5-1	ASSSLINIQGEQY
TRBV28	ASSFILAGGEQF
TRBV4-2	ASSPSGTASGNTIY
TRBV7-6	ASSLGGAGAGELF
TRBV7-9	ASSSLGQTYEQY
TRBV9	ASSVESGVGSYEQY
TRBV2	ASKTGTSGYSYEQY
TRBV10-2	ASSEAGGAGGYT
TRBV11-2	ASSLEGGTYGYT
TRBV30	AWSISATGGYT
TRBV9	ASSVDAGIITEQY
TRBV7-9	ASSPSLAGNEQF
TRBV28	ASSLISGGAPDTQY
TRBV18	ASSQDRAEAF
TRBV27	ASRPASTDTQY
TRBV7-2	ASSIDGDYGYT
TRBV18	ASSPGVAGGTGSYEQY
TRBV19	ASGQGTSGNTIY
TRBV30	AWKNTANTEAF
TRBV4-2	ASSLGGDGAYEQY
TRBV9	ASSVDGVSTDTQY
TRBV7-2	ASSSLGYEQY
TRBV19	ASRLGQMNTEAF
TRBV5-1	ASSLGSRDRGLRANVLT
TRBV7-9	ASSLGQVNYGYT
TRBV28	AVSTGLNYGYT
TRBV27	ASRAAGNTEAF
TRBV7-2	ASSPTSGGGPDTQY
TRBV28	ASKLTGGGDYGYT
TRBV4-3	ASSQEGLAGGTDTQY